The clone carrying this T cell receptor beta chain was detected a few times. The antigen is unknown. The data originate from a study of tumor-infiltrating lymphocytes in localized non-small cell lung cancer. The method was immunoSEQ multiplex PCR; TCRdb's version includes in-frame clones alone and lacks a portion of them. In the table there are around 16,000 clones, 55% to 80% of which are singletons. Study-wide points: TCRbeta sequencing showed higher T cell infiltration in tumors than uninvolved lung.

Sequencing was performed on lung tumor tissue. This receptor was obtained from a human donor with non-small cell lung cancer.

CDR3 nucleotide sequence: TGTGCCAGCAGGGCAGGGGAGACCGGGGAGCTGTTTTTT. Amino acids: CASRAGETGELFF. The chain carries TRBV2 and TRBJ2-2; tentative D call: TRBD1 (6 bases). The CDR3 has 13 amino acids. The V gene's germline CDR1 is SNHLY and CDR2 FYNNEI. The germline V and J ends were trimmed by 6 bases and 5 bases, with 10 bases remaining between them.